The rows below give T cell receptor beta chains drawn from one sample of a study of early T cells in non-severe SARS-CoV-2 infection. One entry per CDR3 protein, called by TCRdb with MiXCR from the 5' RACE reads. This sample has 40,000 or so distinct CDR3 sequences, with 5.8% found just once. Sequenced: whole blood. These receptors came from an adult who was a healthcare worker with PCR-confirmed SARS-CoV-2 infection or an uninfected control (not recorded which). Both conserved end residues are part of each CDR3. A D gene is named only where the DNA matches it firmly. Size values are once, few and many counts, or a class for expanded clones, and some rows have none.

j_call clone_size d_call v_call cdr3_aa cdr3_nt
TRBJ2-5 many TRBD2 TRBV4-1 CASSQSWLGGETQYF TGCGCCAGCAGCCAAAGTTGGCTGGGGGGGGAGACCCAGTACTTC
TRBJ2-7 NA NA TRBV12-3/TRBV12-4 CASSRTLRSDEQYF TGTGCCAGCAGTCGCACGCTAAGGTCAGACGAGCAGTACTTC
TRBJ2-4 many TRBD2 TRBV29-1 CSVSTSARNIQYF TGCAGCGTCTCGACTAGCGCCCGAAACATTCAGTACTTC
TRBJ1-4 many NA TRBV7-6 CASSSPPGERLFF TGTGCCAGCAGCTCCCCCCCTGGGGAAAGACTGTTTTTT
TRBJ2-1 many TRBD2 TRBV3-1 CASSQDDGLAGGPYNEQFF TGTGCCAGCAGCCAGGACGACGGACTAGCGGGAGGGCCCTACAATGAGCAGTTCTTC
TRBJ1-1 many NA TRBV12-3/TRBV12-4 CASRRYGAEAFF TGTGCCAGCAGGCGCTACGGCGCTGAAGCTTTCTTT
TRBJ2-7 many NA TRBV3-1 CASSQGPGDFYEQYF TGTGCCAGCAGCCAGGGCCCTGGGGACTTCTACGAGCAGTACTTC
TRBJ2-7 many NA TRBV6-5 CASSLAKIYEQYF TGTGCCAGCAGCTTAGCGAAAATCTACGAGCAGTACTTC
TRBJ2-1 many NA TRBV10-2 CASLYDLPNEQFF TGCGCCAGCCTGTACGACCTGCCCAATGAGCAGTTCTTC
TRBJ1-1 few NA TRBV29-1 CSVTVGAFF TGCAGCGTGACCGTAGGGGCTTTCTTT
TRBJ2-1 NA TRBD2 TRBV5-5 CASSLEVGGSPYNEQFF TGTGCCAGCAGCTTGGAAGTGGGCGGGAGCCCCTACAATGAGCAGTTCTTC
TRBJ1-1 many NA TRBV2 CASSAKVNTEAFF TGTGCCAGCAGTGCTAAGGTGAACACTGAAGCTTTCTTT
TRBJ1-1 NA TRBD1 TRBV2 CASSEGLMGQFEAFF TGTGCCAGCAGTGAAGGTTTGATGGGACAGTTTGAAGCTTTCTTT
TRBJ2-1 NA NA TRBV3-1 CASSLNRGISSYNEQFF TGTGCCAGCAGCCTAAATCGGGGGATTAGCTCCTACAATGAGCAGTTCTTC
TRBJ1-2 many NA TRBV18 CASSLGNYGYTF TGTGCCAGCTCACTGGGGAACTATGGCTACACCTTC
TRBJ1-4 many NA TRBV7-9 CASSFDRGVEKLFF TGTGCCAGCAGCTTTGACCGTGGAGTTGAAAAACTGTTTTTT
TRBJ2-7 many NA TRBV5-1 CASSFDYEQYF TGCGCCAGCAGCTTTGATTACGAGCAGTACTTC
TRBJ2-7 many TRBD2 TRBV30 CAWSVLAGAYEQYF TGTGCCTGGAGTGTACTTGCGGGAGCGTACGAGCAGTACTTC
TRBJ2-3 NA NA TRBV20-1 CSAWSDTQYF TGCAGTGCGTGGTCGGATACGCAGTATTTT
TRBJ2-6 many NA TRBV19 CASSIMRRRPGANVLTF TGTGCCAGTAGTATAATGCGCAGACGGCCTGGGGCCAACGTCCTGACTTTC
TRBJ1-2 many NA TRBV5-1 CASSLDSVLTNYGYTF TGCGCCAGCAGCTTGGACAGTGTTCTAACTAACTATGGCTACACCTTC
TRBJ2-3 many NA TRBV5-4 CASSLSGTDTQYF TGTGCCAGCAGCTTGTCCGGCACAGATACGCAGTATTTT
TRBJ2-1 many TRBD2 TRBV5-4 CASSLGGLAGANEQFF TGTGCCAGCAGCTTGGGGGGACTAGCGGGAGCTAATGAGCAGTTCTTC
TRBJ2-7 few NA TRBV6-6 CASSTTGYVHEQYF TGTGCCAGCAGCACGACAGGCTACGTCCACGAGCAGTACTTC
TRBJ2-3 many NA TRBV14 CASSHQDWYTDTQYF TGTGCCAGCAGCCACCAGGACTGGTACACAGATACGCAGTATTTT
TRBJ2-1 many TRBD2 TRBV12-3/TRBV12-4 CASSSSSGGAFNEQFF TGTGCCAGCAGTTCGTCTAGCGGGGGGGCCTTCAATGAGCAGTTCTTC
TRBJ2-7 few NA TRBV29-1 CSVEKANYEQYF TGCAGCGTTGAAAAAGCCAACTACGAGCAGTACTTC
TRBJ2-1 many NA TRBV18 CASSRPIGNEQFF TGTGCCAGCTCCCGGCCCATCGGGAATGAGCAGTTCTTC
TRBJ1-4 many NA TRBV12-3/TRBV12-4 CASSLGGSNEKLFF TGTGCCAGCAGTTTGGGGGGGTCTAATGAAAAACTGTTTTTT
TRBJ2-3 many TRBD2 TRBV6-5 CASSLISGLGTDTQYF TGTGCCAGCAGTTTGATATCCGGACTAGGCACAGATACGCAGTATTTT
TRBJ2-7 many NA TRBV29-1 CSVASEYEQYF TGCAGCGTTGCCTCGGAATACGAGCAGTACTTC
TRBJ2-1 many NA TRBV20-1 CSANTRTKTYNEQFF TGCAGTGCTAATACAAGGACAAAAACCTACAATGAGCAGTTCTTC
TRBJ2-4 many TRBD1 TRBV2 CASSFGQGAWENIQYF TGTGCCAGCAGCTTTGGACAGGGGGCTTGGGAAAACATTCAGTACTTC
TRBJ1-5 many TRBD1 TRBV6-5 CASRARGDSNQPQHF TGTGCCAGCAGGGCCAGGGGGGATAGCAATCAGCCCCAGCATTTT
TRBJ1-6 many NA TRBV6-5 CASSFQVGNSPLHF TGTGCCAGCAGTTTTCAGGTGGGGAATTCACCCCTCCACTTT
TRBJ1-3 many NA TRBV7-3 CASSTGLSASGNTIYF TGTGCCAGCAGCACTGGACTCTCGGCCTCTGGAAACACCATATATTTT
TRBJ2-3 many NA TRBV10-3 CAIRGQSTLDTQYF TGTGCCATCAGAGGACAGTCGACGTTGGATACGCAGTATTTT
TRBJ1-5 many TRBD1 TRBV5-1 CASSTGTGTNQPQHF TGCGCCAGCAGCACCGGGACAGGGACAAATCAGCCCCAGCATTTT
TRBJ2-7 NA NA TRBV7-2 CASTRGVRGSYEQYF TGTGCCAGCACCAGAGGGGTGCGCGGCTCCTACGAGCAGTACTTC
TRBJ2-7 many NA TRBV7-9 CASSPADSKAHEQYF TGTGCCAGCAGCCCCGCTGACTCCAAGGCCCACGAGCAGTACTTC
TRBJ2-1 many TRBD2 TRBV7-9 CASSLFSGGTSYYNEQFF TGTGCCAGCAGCTTATTTAGCGGGGGGACCTCATACTACAATGAGCAGTTCTTC
TRBJ1-6 many NA TRBV2 CASTVDHNSPLHF TGTGCCAGCACCGTTGATCATAATTCACCCCTCCACTTT
TRBJ1-5 many TRBD1 TRBV12-3/TRBV12-4 CASCPDRGNSNQPQHF TGTGCCAGTTGTCCTGACAGGGGGAATAGTAATCAGCCCCAGCATTTT
TRBJ2-2 many NA TRBV20-1 CSAGRSGLGTGELFF TGCAGTGCTGGGAGGAGCGGGTTAGGCACCGGGGAGCTGTTTTTT
TRBJ2-1 NA TRBD2 TRBV7-6 CASSPAVGGGAPREQFF TGTGCCAGCAGTCCTGCTGTGGGCGGGGGGGCACCAAGGGAGCAGTTCTTC
TRBJ2-2 many NA TRBV12-3/TRBV12-4 CASRRGNANTGELFF TGTGCCAGCAGAAGGGGGAACGCGAACACCGGGGAGCTGTTTTTT
TRBJ2-7 many TRBD1 TRBV20-1 CSARDRGISYEQYF TGCAGTGCTAGAGACAGGGGGATTTCCTACGAGCAGTACTTC
TRBJ1-5 many NA TRBV18 CASSYDSNQPQHF TGTGCCAGCTCATATGACAGCAATCAGCCCCAGCATTTT